This paragraph covers one T cell receptor beta chain sequence. Antigen unknown. Using a few donor pairs, the authors sequenced unstimulated naive, memory, effector memory and TEMRA subsets. Method: immunoSEQ multiplex PCR; TCRdb's copy keeps in-frame clones and lacks some. The repertoire consists of more than 45,000 clones, with approximately 97% occurring once and the leading ten covering approximately 0.6%. Germline values: CDR1 SEHNR, CDR2 FQNEAQ (reference sequence). This CDR3 contains 15 residues. Germline trimming cut 6 bases from V and 1 base from J; bases unmatched to any gene: 6. This sample is drawn from a study of siplizumab effects on memory and regulatory T cells. Study-wide results and caveats: The apparent diversity of naive T cells exceeded that of memory cells, and naive T cells seemed to make a major contribution to the alloresponse. The study found that siplizumab significantly reduced alloreactive sequences traceable to unstimulated CD4+ memory cells. Whether proliferating Tregs in siplizumab cultures suppress was not functionally confirmed.

The V gene is TRBV7-9, the J gene TRBJ2-4, with 7 bases matching TRBD1. The sequence was obtained from a human donor in good health. The sequencing input was naive CD4+ T cells sorted from blood. The chain's CDR3 is CASSPDRAAKNIQYF. CDR3 nucleotide sequence: TGTGCCAGCAGTCCAGACAGGGCGGCCAAAAACATTCAGTACTTC.